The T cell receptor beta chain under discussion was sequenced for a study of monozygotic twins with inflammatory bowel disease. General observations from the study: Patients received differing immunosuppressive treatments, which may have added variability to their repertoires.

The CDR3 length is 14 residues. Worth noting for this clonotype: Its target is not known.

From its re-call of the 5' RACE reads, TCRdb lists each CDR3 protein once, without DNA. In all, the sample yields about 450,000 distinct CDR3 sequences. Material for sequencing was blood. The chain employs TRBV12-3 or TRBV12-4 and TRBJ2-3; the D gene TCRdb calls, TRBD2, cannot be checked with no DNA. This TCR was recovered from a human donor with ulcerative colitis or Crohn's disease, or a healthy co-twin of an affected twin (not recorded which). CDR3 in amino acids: CASSSGQTGTPQYF.